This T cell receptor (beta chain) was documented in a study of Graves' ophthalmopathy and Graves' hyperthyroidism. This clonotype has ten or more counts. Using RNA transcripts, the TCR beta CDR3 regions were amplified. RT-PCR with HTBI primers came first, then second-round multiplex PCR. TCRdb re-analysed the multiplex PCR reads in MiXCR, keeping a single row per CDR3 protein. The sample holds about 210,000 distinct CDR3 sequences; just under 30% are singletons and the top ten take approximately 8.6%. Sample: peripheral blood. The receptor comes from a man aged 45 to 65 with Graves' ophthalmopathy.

This chain's CDR3 is CASSVEGSGTYEQYF. CDR3 nucleotides: TGTGCCAGCAGCGTAGAGGGTAGCGGGACCTACGAGCAGTACTTC. The chain employs TRBV9 and TRBJ2-7, with TRBD2 matching over 8 bases. From germline, CDR1 is SGDLS and CDR2 YYNGEE. This CDR3 has 15 amino acids. J was trimmed by 2 bases and V by 0 bases; bases with no gene match: 4.